This T cell receptor beta chain was identified during a study of blood T cells in healthy people across ages. Alongside a J-beta primer mix, a sample-barcoded 5' primer served in a second PCR lasting about 7 to 12 cycles. Each of the cDNA molecules was tagged by a template-switch adaptor with 12 random nucleotides. TCRdb re-analysed the 5' RACE reads in MiXCR, keeping a single row per CDR3 protein. The sample carries around 1,800,000 distinct CDR3 sequences, roughly two fifths recorded once. Only a few counts were recorded for this clonotype. CDR1 is SGHRS, CDR2 YFSETQ, per germline. V lost 3 bases, J lost 6 bases, and 11 bases lay in between. The CDR3 is 13 residues long.

The TCR originated in a human donor in good health. Sequencing was done on a sample of blood. The rearrangement joins TRBV5-1 to TRBJ2-3; no clear D gene. CDR3 DNA sequence: TGCGCCAGCAGCTCCGAGATCTTGGATACGCAGTATTTT. Translating it yields CASSSEILDTQYF.